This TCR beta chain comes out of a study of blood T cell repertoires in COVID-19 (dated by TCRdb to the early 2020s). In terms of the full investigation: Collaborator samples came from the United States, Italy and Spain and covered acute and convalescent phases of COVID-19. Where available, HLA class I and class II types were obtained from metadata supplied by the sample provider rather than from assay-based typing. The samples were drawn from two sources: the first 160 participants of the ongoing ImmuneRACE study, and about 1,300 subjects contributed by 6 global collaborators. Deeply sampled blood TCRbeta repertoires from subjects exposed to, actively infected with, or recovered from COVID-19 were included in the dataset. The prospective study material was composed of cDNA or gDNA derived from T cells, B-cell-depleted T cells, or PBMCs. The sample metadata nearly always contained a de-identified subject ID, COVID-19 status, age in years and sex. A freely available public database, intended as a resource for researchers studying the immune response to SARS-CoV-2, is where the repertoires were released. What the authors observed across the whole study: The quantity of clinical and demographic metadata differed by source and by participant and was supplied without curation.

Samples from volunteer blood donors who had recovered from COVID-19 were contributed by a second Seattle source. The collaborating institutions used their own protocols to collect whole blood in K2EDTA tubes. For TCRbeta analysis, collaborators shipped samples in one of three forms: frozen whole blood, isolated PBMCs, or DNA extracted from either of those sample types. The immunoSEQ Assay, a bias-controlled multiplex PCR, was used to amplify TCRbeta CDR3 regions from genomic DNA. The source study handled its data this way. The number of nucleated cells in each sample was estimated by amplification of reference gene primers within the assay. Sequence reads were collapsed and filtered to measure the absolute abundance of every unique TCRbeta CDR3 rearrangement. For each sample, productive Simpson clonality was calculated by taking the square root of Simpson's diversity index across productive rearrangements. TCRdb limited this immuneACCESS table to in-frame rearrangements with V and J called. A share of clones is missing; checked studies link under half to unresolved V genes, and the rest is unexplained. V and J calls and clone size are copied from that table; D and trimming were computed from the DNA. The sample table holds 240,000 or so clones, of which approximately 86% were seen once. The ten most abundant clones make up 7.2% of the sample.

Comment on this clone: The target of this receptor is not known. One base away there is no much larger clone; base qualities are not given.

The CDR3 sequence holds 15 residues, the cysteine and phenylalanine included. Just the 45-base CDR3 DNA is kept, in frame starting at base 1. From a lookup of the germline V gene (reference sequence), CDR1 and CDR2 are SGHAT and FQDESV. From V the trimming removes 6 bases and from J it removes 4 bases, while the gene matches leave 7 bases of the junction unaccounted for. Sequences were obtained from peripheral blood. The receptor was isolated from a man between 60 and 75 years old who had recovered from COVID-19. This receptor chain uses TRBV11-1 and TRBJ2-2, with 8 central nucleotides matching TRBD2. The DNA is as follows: TGTGCCAGCAGTTCCGGACTAGCACCCACCGGGGAGCTGTTTTTT. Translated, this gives CASSSGLAPTGELFF. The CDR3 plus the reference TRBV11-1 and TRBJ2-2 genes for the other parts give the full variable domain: EAEVAQSPRYKITEKSQAVAFWCDPISGHATLYWYRQILGQGPELLVQFQDESVVDDSQLPKDRFSAERLKGVDSTLKIQPAELGDSAMYLCASSSGLAPTGELFFGEGSRLTVL.